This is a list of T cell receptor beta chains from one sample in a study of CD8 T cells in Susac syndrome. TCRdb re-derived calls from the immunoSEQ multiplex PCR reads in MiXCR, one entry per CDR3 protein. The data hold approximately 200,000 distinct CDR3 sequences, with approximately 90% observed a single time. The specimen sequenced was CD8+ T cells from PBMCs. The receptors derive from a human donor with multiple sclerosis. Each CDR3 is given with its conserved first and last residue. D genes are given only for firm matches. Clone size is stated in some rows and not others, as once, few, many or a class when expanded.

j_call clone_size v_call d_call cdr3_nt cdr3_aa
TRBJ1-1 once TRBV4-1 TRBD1 TGCGCCAGCAGCCAAGTTGAGAACAGGGGAACTCCTGAAGCTTTCTTT CASSQVENRGTPEAFF
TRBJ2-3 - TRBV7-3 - TGTGCCAGCAGCTTAAACGGATTCAGCACAGATACGCAGTATTTT CASSLNGFSTDTQYF
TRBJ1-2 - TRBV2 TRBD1 TGTGCCAGCAGTGAAACAGGGGGGTATGGCTACACCTTC CASSETGGYGYTF
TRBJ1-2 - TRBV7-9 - TGTGCCAGCAGCCAACCAACGACCAATGGCTACACCTTC CASSQPTTNGYTF
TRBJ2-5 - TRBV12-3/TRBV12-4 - TGTGCCAGCAGTTCACCAGGGCAGTGGGGGGTTCCAGAGACCCAGTACTTC CASSSPGQWGVPETQYF
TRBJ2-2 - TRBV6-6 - TGTGCCAGCATCGATAGTGTGGGGAACACCGGGGAGCTGTTTTTT CASIDSVGNTGELFF
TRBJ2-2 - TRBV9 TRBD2 TGTGCCAGCAGCGGGGGGACTAGCTTTACCGGGGAGCTGTTTTTT CASSGGTSFTGELFF
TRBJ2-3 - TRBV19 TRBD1 TGTGCCAGTAGTATGGGGACCGGGACAGTGGATACGCAGTATTTT CASSMGTGTVDTQYF
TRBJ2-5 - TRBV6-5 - TGTGCCAGCAGTTACCTTGGGGGGAACGGATACCAAGAGACCCAGTACTTC CASSYLGGNGYQETQYF
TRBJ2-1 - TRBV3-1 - TGTGCCAGCAGCCAAGAGGGGGCAGGCAGCAATGAGCAGTTCTTC CASSQEGAGSNEQFF
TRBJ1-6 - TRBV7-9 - TGTGCCAGCAGCTTAGGATGGTCACCCCTCCACTTT CASSLGWSPLHF
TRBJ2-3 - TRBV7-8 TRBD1 TGTGCCAGCCGTACGACAGGGGGAGATTTCACAGATACGCAGTATTTT CASRTTGGDFTDTQYF
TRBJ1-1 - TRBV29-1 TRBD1 TGCAGCGTTCAAGGGACAGGGGGAAACACTGAAGCTTTCTTT CSVQGTGGNTEAFF
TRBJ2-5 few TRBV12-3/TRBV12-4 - TGTGCCAGCAGTTTGGGAGGGACCCAGTACTTC CASSLGGTQYF
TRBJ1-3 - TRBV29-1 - TGCAGCGTTGTAGCGGGGAACGGAAACACCATATATTTT CSVVAGNGNTIYF
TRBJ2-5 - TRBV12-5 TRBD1 TGTGCTAGTGGTTTGATCCTGACAGGGGCGGAGACCCAGTACTTC CASGLILTGAETQYF
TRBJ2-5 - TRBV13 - TGTGCCAGCAGCCCCCGTGGAGCCCTGCAAGAGACCCAGTACTTC CASSPRGALQETQYF
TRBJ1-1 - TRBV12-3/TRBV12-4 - TGTGCCAGCAGTTCCTCCGGGGGGAACACTGAAGCTTTCTTT CASSSSGGNTEAFF
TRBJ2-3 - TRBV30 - TGTGCCTGGAGCGCAAGGGAGTTGGCGCAGTATTTT CAWSARELAQYF
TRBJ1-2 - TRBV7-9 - TGTGCCAGCAGCTCAGACGGGAATGGCTACACCTTC CASSSDGNGYTF
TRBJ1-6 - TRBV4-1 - TGCGCCAGCAGCCAAGACGTGGCGGCACCCCTCCACTTT CASSQDVAAPLHF
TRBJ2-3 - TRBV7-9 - TGTGCCAGCAGCCGGTGGGGGTGGGATACGCAGTATTTT CASSRWGWDTQYF
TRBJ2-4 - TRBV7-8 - TGTGCCAGCAGCTTAAAAGGGGCCGGTTCGCTGTGGAACATTCAGTACTTC CASSLKGAGSLWNIQYF
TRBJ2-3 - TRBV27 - TGTGCCAGCAGGGATCCCCGTCACACAGATACGCAGTATTTT CASRDPRHTDTQYF
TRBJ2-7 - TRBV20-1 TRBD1 TGCAGTGCTAGAGGGGACAGGGATACCTACGAGCAGTACTTC CSARGDRDTYEQYF